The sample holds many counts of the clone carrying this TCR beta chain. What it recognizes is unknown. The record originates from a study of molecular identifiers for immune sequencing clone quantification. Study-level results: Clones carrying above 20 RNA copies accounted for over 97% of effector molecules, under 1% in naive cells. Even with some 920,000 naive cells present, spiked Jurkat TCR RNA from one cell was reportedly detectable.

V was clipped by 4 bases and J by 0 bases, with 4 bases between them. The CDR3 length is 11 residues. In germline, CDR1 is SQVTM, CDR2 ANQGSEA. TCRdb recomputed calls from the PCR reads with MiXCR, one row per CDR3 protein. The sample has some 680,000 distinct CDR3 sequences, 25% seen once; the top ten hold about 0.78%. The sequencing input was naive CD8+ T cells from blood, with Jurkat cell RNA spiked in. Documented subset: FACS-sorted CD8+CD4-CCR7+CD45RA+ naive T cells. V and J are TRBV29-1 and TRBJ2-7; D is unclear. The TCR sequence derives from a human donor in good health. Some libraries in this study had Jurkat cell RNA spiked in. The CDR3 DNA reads TGCAGCGTTGCAGACTCCTACGAGCAGTACTTC. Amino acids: CSVADSYEQYF.